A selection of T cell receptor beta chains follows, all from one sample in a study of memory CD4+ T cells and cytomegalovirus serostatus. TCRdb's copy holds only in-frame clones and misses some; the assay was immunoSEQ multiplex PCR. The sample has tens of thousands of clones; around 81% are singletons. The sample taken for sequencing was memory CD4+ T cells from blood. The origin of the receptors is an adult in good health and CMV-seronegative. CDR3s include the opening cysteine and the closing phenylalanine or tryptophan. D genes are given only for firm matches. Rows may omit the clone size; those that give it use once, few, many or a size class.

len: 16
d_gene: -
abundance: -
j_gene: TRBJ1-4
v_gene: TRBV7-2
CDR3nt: TGTGCCAGCTGCCTTGGGGCGGGCGCAACTAATGAAAAACTGTTTTTT
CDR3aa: CASCLGAGATNEKLFF

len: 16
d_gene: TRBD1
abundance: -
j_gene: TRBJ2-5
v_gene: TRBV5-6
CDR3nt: TGTGCCAGCAGCAGCCGGGACAGATTATACCAAGAGACCCAGTACTTC
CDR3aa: CASSSRDRLYQETQYF

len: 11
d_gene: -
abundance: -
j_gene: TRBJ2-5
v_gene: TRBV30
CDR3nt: TGTGCCTGGATGTGGGGAATAACCCAGTACTTC
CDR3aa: CAWMWGITQYF

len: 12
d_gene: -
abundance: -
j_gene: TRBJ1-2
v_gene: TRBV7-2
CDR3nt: TGTGCCAGCAGCTTGGGGATCTATGGCTACACCTTC
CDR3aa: CASSLGIYGYTF

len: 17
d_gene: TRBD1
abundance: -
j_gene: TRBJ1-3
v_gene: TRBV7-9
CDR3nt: TGTGCCAGCAGCTTGCCGCAGACAGGGGAGTCTGGAAACACCATATATTTT
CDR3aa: CASSLPQTGESGNTIYF

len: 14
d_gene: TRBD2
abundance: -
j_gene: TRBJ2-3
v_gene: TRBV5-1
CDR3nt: TGCGCCAGCAGGCTAGCGGGAGTTCCGGATACGCAGTATTTT
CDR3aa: CASRLAGVPDTQYF

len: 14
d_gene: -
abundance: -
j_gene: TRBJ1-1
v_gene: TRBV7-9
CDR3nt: TGTGCCAGCAGCTTAGCACCCTCTCGCGCTGAAGCTTTCTTT
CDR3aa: CASSLAPSRAEAFF

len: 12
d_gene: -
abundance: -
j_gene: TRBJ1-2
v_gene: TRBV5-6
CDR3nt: TGTGCCAGCAGGGGAGACTCGTATGGCTACACCTTC
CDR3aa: CASRGDSYGYTF

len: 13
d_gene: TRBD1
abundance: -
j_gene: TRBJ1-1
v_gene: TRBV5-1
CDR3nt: TGCGCCAGCAGCTTGGGACAGGGGGTGATGGCTTTCTTT
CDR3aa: CASSLGQGVMAFF

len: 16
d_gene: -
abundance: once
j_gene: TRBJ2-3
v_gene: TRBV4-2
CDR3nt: TGTGCCAGCAGCCAAGGCGCCGGGTGGAGCGCAGATACGCAGTATTTT
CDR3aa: CASSQGAGWSADTQYF